The 9 T cell receptor beta chains below come from one sample, sequenced in a study of cytomegalovirus exposure and HLA in healthy donors. PCR used 60 Vbeta primers and 13 Jbeta primers. Only in-frame clones appear in the TCRdb table, and some are missing; sequencing was by immunoSEQ multiplex PCR. The sample lists 60,000 or so clones; 77% were seen once. The material sequenced was PBMCs. The receptors originated from a woman aged 40 to 50 in good health and CMV-seropositive.

The rearrangement links TRBV7-8 to TRBJ2-3, with unresolved D. Germline CDR1 is SGHVS and CDR2 is FQNEAQ. The V and J ends lost 4 bases and 2 bases respectively, with 10 bases between them. The CDR3 extends over 14 amino acids. The CDR3 sequence is CASSSVPDTDTQYF. The CDR3 DNA follows: TGTGCCAGCAGCTCGGTACCCGACACAGATACGCAGTATTTT. Complete variable domain (other parts from reference TRBV7-8 and TRBJ2-3): GAGVSQSPRYKVAKRGQDVALRCDPISGHVSLFWYQQALGQGPEFLTYFQNEAQLDKSGLPSDRFFAERPEGSVSTLKIQRTQQEDSAVYLCASSSVPDTDTQYFGPGTRLTVL.

The V gene is TRBV2, the J gene TRBJ2-7, with 11 bases aligning to TRBD2. Losses at the gene ends were 5 bases for V and 5 bases for J; bases not matched to a gene: 11. The CDR3 runs 16 residues. Germline-derived CDR1 and CDR2 are SNHLY and FYNNEI. For the CDR3, the DNA is TGTGCCAGCAGTCCCGAGGGTAGCGGGGGGGGTAACGAGCAGTACTTC. It codes for CASSPEGSGGGNEQYF. Supplemented by reference TRBV2 and TRBJ2-7, the full variable domain reads EPEVTQTPSHQVTQMGQEVILRCVPISNHLYFYWYRQILGQKVEFLVSFYNNEISEKSEIFDDQFSVERPDGSNFTLKIRSTKLEDSAMYFCASSPEGSGGGNEQYFGPGTRLTVT.

The chain combines TRBV5-6 with TRBJ2-2, with 9 bases lining up with TRBD1. Losses at the gene ends were 1 base for V and 3 bases for J; bases not matched to a gene: 1. CDR3 size: 15 residues. Per germline, CDR1 SGHDT and CDR2 YYEEEE. The CDR3 region is CASSLRDRDTGELFF. CDR3 in DNA: TGTGCCAGCAGCTTGAGGGACAGGGACACCGGGGAGCTGTTTTTT.

This chain links TRBV25-1 with TRBJ1-2; TRBD1 matches 9 bases. The CDR3 runs to 15 residues. The J segment lost 5 bases and the V segment lost 1 base, leaving 5 bases of the junction unmatched. Germline CDR1 MGHDK, CDR2 SYGVNS. Here the CDR3 reads CASSESRTGEYGYTF. The CDR3, as DNA: TGTGCCAGCAGTGAATCGAGGACAGGGGAGTATGGCTACACCTTC.

The chain recombines TRBV7-3 with TRBJ2-1; D not certain. This CDR3 comprises 17 residues. The V end was cut by 1 base, the J end by 0 bases, with 13 bases between. Germline assignment: CDR1 SGHTA and CDR2 FQGTGA. CDR3 in DNA: TGTGCCAGCAGCTTAAAGCCCAGGATGAGCTCCTACAATGAGCAGTTCTTC. It is translated as CASSLKPRMSSYNEQFF.

The chain joins TRBV4-2 to TRBJ2-3; 10 bases align to TRBD2. This CDR3 is 18 amino acids long. Germline loops: CDR1 LGHNA, CDR2 YNFKEQ. The V segment lost 0 bases and the J segment 2 bases; nucleotides outside the gene matches: 8. In DNA, the CDR3 is TGTGCCAGCAGCCAAGAGGAGGTAGCGGGGGGACCCACAGATACGCAGTATTTT. It codes for CASSQEEVAGGPTDTQYF.

The chain links TRBV7-9 to TRBJ1-1, with 7 bases identical to TRBD1. Germline CDR1 SEHNR, CDR2 FQNEAQ (reference sequence). J lost 3 bases, V lost 6 bases, and 4 bases had no gene match. This CDR3 has 13 amino acids. The CDR3 is CASRSRGYTEAFF. DNA for the CDR3: TGTGCCAGCAGGTCCAGGGGGTACACTGAAGCTTTCTTT.

The chain recombines TRBV10-3 with TRBJ1-2; TRBD1 might be the D (5 bases). Germline loops: CDR1 ENHRY, CDR2 SYGVKD. The CDR3 totals 12 residues. V was cut by 9 bases and J by 5 bases, with 13 bases left in between. CDR3 in DNA: TGTGCCATACGGGGTGGGGGGTATGGCTACACCTTC. Translation gives CAIRGGGYGYTF.

This chain uses TRBV11-2 with TRBJ2-1; D is uncertain. This CDR3 has 12 amino acids. V gave up 2 bases and J gave up 5 bases, with 4 bases separating them. Germline V gene data show CDR1 as SGHAT and CDR2 as FQNNGV. The DNA for the CDR3 is TGTGCCAGCAGCTTACAAAACAATGAGCAGTTCTTC. Translated: CASSLQNNEQFF.